One and the same sample provided the 8 T cell receptor beta chains below, sequenced in a study of molecular identifiers for immune sequencing clone quantification. TCRdb re-called the PCR reads through MiXCR, storing one row per CDR3 protein. This table holds hundreds of thousands of distinct CDR3 sequences, approximately 20% found once. Sequencing used naive CD8+ T cells from blood, with Jurkat cell RNA spiked in. Stated subset: FACS-sorted CD8+CD4-CCR7+CD45RA+ naive T cells. These receptors all stem from a human donor in good health. Some libraries in this study had Jurkat cell RNA spiked in.

This clonotype has ten or more counts. V is TRBV18 and J is TRBJ2-5; D perhaps matches TRBD1 (5 bases). V gave up 2 bases and J gave up 1 base, with 14 bases separating them. CDR3 length: 16 amino acids. Per germline, CDR1 KGHSH and CDR2 LQKENI. Written as DNA, the CDR3 is TGTGCCAGCTCACCAAACAATCCCGACAGCCAAGAGACCCAGTACTTC. Encoded protein: CASSPNNPDSQETQYF. Looking up the rest from reference TRBV18 and TRBJ2-5 gives the full variable domain: NAGVMQNPRHLVRRRGQEARLRCSPMKGHSHVYWYRQLPEEGLKFMVYLQKENIIDESGMPKERFSAEFPKEGPSILRIQQVVRGDSAAYFCASSPNNPDSQETQYFGPGTRLLVL.

The chain couples TRBV7-9 to TRBJ2-1; 8 bases are shared with TRBD2. CDR1 SEHNR and CDR2 FQNEAQ come from the germline V gene (reference sequence). V trimming: 6 bases; J trimming: 7 bases; junction bases outside the gene matches: 11. This CDR3 comprises 15 residues. The CDR3 bases are TGTGCCAGCAGGGGAATTACGGGAGGGTGGAATGAGCAGTTCTTC. As protein: CASRGITGGWNEQFF.

This clonotype was detected many times. The chain recombines TRBV2 with TRBJ2-3; TRBD2 matches 7 bases. The CDR3 is 16 amino acids. Germline CDR1 and CDR2: SNHLY and FYNNEI. J gave up 5 bases and V 4 bases, and 12 bases lay outside the gene matches. CDR3 in DNA: TGTGCCAGCAGTGGGAATTGGGAGGGCCGTAAAGATACGCAGTATTTT. This translates into CASSGNWEGRKDTQYF.

This clonotype was recorded many times. The V gene is TRBV20-1, the J gene TRBJ2-5, with D uncertain. Between the trimmed V and J ends, which lost 3 bases and 2 bases, there was a span of 13 bases. Germline loops: CDR1 DFQATT, CDR2 SNEGSKA (reference sequence). The CDR3 totals 14 residues. CDR3 sequence (DNA): TGCAGTGCTAGGTCCGGGCAGCTACAAGAGACCCAGTACTTC. Its translation: CSARSGQLQETQYF.

This clonotype has more than one count but fewer than ten. The genes are TRBV6-1 and TRBJ2-1; D uncertain. The germline V and J ends were trimmed by 1 base and 4 bases, with 8 bases remaining between them. Germline CDR1 MNHNS, CDR2 SASEGT. This CDR3 spans 14 amino acids. CDR3 DNA sequence: TGTGCCAGCAGTGAAGTTTGGGGATACAATGAGCAGTTCTTC. Its translation is CASSEVWGYNEQFF.

The rearrangement joins TRBV21-1 to TRBJ2-5; the D call TRBD2 from the table was never checked on the DNA. TRBV21-1 is noted as a pseudogene. CDR3 length: 19 amino acids. The CDR3 here is CASSLQGTVAYLDQETQYF. For the CDR3, the DNA is TGTGCCAGCAGCCTTCAAGGGACTGTCGCCTACCTCGACCAAGAGACCCAGTACTTC.

This clonotype was seen at least ten times. This sequence joins TRBV7-9 and TRBJ1-1; no clear D. The germline CDR1 and CDR2 sequences are SEHNR and FQNEAQ (reference sequence). This CDR3 contains 12 residues. The ends were cut back, 2 bases at V and 5 bases at J, with 6 bases in the middle. The CDR3, as DNA: TGTGCCAGCAGCTTATTATCGACTGAAGCTTTCTTT. Its translation is CASSLLSTEAFF.

To note about this clonotype: This may be a read error: a much more frequent sequence differs by one nucleotide. The CDR3 protein is CASGGRTGDQPQHF. The CDR3 bases are TGTGCCAGCGGTGGGCGGACAGGGGATCAGCCCCAGCATTTT. The chain has TRBV6-1 and TRBJ1-5; 9 positions agree with TRBD1. J lost 5 bases, V lost 8 bases, and 7 bases had no gene match. The germline V gene has CDR1 MNHNS and CDR2 SASEGT. This CDR3 region has 14 residues.